The clone carrying this T cell receptor beta chain has a count of ten or more. Its specificity is unknown. This entry is derived from a study of T cell repertoires in cytomegalovirus infection. Turning to the study itself: It was the public TCR beta signatures that indicated both CMV infection and matching HLA type.

Study-level findings and limits: Within the response measured ex vivo, HLA-C-restricted CMV-specific TCR beta clonotypes were dominant. Identification of carriers of CMV plus the relevant HLA was performed using cumulative public TCR beta family frequency.

Germline V gives CDR1 SQVTM, CDR2 ANQGSEA. The length of the CDR3 is 15 residues. V dropped 5 bases and J dropped 3; count of bases not matched to a gene: 6. TCRdb passed the reads through MiXCR, listing each CDR3 protein once. The sample has about 180,000 distinct CDR3 sequences, around 14% seen once. The chain has TRBV29-1 and TRBJ2-3; 12 bases align to TRBD1. This clonotype was obtained from a human donor in good health (CMV status not recorded). Some clones in this sample may be carry-over from other donors' samples. The sample was PBMCs. DNA of the CDR3: TGCAGCGTTTCCCGGGACAGGGGGCGGACAGATACGCAGTATTTT. Protein: CSVSRDRGRTDTQYF.